The entry that follows covers one T cell receptor (beta chain) sequence. The CDR3 extends over 18 amino acids. CDR1 and CDR2 from the germline V gene are SNHLY and FYNNEI. Trimming removed 7 bases from V and 6 bases from J; junction bases left unmatched: 15. This specimen comes from a study of blood T cell repertoires in COVID-19. Study at large: Acute-phase and convalescent COVID-19 samples originated in the United States, Italy and Spain. T cells, B-cell-depleted T cells, or PBMCs supplied cDNA or gDNA.

In the original workflow: Reference gene primer amplification yielded estimated nucleated cell counts. TCRdb's table, derived via immunoSEQ multiplex PCR, lists solely in-frame clones and lacks some. V and J calls and clone size are copied from that table; D and trimming were computed from the DNA. The table includes 200,000 to 300,000 clones, roughly 83% detected once. Sequencing input: peripheral blood. The chain employs TRBV2 and TRBJ2-1; 13 positions agree with TRBD2. The origin of this receptor is a man aged 80 or over with acute or convalescent COVID-19. CDR3 DNA sequence: TGTGCCAGCACTCCCCGGGGGGTTCGACTAGCGGGAGGCAATGAGCAGTTCTTC. This codes for CASTPRGVRLAGGNEQFF. Full variable domain (rest looked up from reference TRBV2 and TRBJ2-1): EPEVTQTPSHQVTQMGQEVILRCVPISNHLYFYWYRQILGQKVEFLVSFYNNEISEKSEIFDDQFSVERPDGSNFTLKIRSTKLEDSAMYFCASTPRGVRLAGGNEQFFGPGTRLTVL.